The clone carrying this TCR beta chain was seen a single time. The sample comes from a study of T cell responses to AZD1222 COVID-19 vaccine. Repertoires were generated with immunoSEQ multiplex PCR, while TCRdb's copy carries only in-frame clones and drops some. The sample includes over 110,000 clones, 75% to 90% of them seen just once. CDR1 is MNHEY and CDR2 is SVGAGI in the germline V gene. CDR3 length equals 14 residues. V was clipped by 0 bases and J by 5 bases; unmatched bases: 3. The TCR originated in an adult in good health. V is TRBV6-5 and J is TRBJ1-1; TRBD1 aligns across 7 bases. The specimen comprised peripheral blood, sampled on day 0 of AZD1222 vaccination. The CDR3 nucleotides are TGTGCCAGCAGTTACTCGAGGGGGCGAACTGAAGCTTTCTTT. Its protein is CASSYSRGRTEAFF.